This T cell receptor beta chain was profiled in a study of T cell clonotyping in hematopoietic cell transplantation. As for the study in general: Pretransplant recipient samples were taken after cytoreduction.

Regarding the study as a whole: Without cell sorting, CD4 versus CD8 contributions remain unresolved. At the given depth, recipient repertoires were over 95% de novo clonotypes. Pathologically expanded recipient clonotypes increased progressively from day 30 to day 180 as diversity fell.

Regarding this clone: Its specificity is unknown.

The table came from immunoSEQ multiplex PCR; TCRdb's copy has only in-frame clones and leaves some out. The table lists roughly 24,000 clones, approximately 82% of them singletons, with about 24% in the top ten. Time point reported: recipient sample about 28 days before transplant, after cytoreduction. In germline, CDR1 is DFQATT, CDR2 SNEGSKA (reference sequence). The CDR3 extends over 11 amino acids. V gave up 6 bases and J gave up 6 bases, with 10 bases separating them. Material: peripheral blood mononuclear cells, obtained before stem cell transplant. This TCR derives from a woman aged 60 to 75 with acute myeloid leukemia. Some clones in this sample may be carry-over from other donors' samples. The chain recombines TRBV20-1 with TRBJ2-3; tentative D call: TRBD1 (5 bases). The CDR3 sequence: CSAGAADTQYF. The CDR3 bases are TGCAGTGCAGGGGCAGCCGATACGCAGTATTTT.